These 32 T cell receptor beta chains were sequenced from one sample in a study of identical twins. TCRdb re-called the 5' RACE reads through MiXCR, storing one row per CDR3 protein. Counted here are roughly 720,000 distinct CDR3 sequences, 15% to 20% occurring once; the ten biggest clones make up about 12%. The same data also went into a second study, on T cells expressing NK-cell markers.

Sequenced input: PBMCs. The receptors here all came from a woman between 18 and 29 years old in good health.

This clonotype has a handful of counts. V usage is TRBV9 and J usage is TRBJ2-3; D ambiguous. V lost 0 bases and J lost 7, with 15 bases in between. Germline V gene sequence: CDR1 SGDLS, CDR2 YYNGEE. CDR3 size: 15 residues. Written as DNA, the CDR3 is TGTGCCAGCAGCGTAGGGGGAACGGGTTATAATACGCAGTATTTT. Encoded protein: CASSVGGTGYNTQYF.

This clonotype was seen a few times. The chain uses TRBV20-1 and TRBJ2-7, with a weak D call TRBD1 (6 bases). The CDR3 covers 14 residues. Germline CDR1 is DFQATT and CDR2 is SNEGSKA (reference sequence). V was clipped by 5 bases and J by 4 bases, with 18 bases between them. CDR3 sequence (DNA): TGCAGTGCTCCCCGGCCAGGGGCCCTATACGAGCAGTACTTC. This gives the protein CSAPRPGALYEQYF.

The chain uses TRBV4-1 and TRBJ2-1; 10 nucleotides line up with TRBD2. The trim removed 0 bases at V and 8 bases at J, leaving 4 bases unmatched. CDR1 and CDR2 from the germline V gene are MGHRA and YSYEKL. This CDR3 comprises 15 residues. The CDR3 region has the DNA TGCGCCAGCAGCCAAGAACTAGCGGGACGGGATGAGCAGTTCTTC. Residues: CASSQELAGRDEQFF.

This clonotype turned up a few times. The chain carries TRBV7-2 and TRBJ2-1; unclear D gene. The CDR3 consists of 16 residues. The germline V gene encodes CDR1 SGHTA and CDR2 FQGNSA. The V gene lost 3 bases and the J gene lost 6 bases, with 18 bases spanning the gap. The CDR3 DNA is TGTGCCAGCAGCTTTCCTGACCCCAACCCAGGCAATGAGCAGTTCTTC. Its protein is CASSFPDPNPGNEQFF.

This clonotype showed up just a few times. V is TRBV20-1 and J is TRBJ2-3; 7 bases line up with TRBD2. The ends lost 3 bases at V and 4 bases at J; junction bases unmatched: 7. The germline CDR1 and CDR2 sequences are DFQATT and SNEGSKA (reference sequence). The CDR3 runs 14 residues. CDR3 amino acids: CSARLVRESDTQYF. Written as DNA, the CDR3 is TGCAGTGCTAGGTTGGTGCGGGAGTCAGATACGCAGTATTTT.

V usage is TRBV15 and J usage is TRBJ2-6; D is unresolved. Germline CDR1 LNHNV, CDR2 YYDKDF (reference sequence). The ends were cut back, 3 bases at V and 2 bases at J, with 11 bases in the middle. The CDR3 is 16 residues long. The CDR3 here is CATSRGFDAGANVLTF. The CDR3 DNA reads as TGTGCCACCAGCAGGGGGTTTGATGCTGGGGCCAACGTCCTGACTTTC.

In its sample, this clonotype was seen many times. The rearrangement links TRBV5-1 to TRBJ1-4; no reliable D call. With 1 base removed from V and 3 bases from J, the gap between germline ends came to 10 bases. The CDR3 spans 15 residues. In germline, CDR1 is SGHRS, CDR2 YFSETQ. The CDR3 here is CASSLSLAANEKLFF. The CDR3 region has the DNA TGCGCCAGCAGCTTGTCTCTGGCGGCTAATGAAAAACTGTTTTTT. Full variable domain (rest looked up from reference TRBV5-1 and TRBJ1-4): KAGVTQTPRYLIKTRGQQVTLSCSPISGHRSVSWYQQTPGQGLQFLFEYFSETQRNKGNFPGRFSGRQFSNSRSEMNVSTLELGDSALYLCASSLSLAANEKLFFGSGTQLSVL.

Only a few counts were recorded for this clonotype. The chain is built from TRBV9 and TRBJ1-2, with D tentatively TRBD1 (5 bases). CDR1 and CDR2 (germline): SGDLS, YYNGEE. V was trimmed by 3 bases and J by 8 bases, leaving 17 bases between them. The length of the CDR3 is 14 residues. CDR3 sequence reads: CASSAYQQAGGYTF. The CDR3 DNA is TGTGCCAGCAGCGCTTATCAACAGGCGGGCGGCTACACCTTC.

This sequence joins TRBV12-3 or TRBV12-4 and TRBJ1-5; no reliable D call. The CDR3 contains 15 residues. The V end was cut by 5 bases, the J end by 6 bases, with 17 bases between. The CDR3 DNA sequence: TGTGCCAGCAGTCCCAGCCGGGCTCTTACTCAGCCCCAGCATTTT. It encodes CASSPSRALTQPQHF.

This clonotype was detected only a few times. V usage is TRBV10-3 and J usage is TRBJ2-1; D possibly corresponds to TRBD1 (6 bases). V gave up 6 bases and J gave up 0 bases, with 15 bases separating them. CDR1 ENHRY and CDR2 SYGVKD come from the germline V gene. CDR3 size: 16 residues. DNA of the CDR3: TGTGCCATCAGACCCCGGACAGACAGCTCCTACAATGAGCAGTTCTTC. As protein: CAIRPRTDSSYNEQFF.

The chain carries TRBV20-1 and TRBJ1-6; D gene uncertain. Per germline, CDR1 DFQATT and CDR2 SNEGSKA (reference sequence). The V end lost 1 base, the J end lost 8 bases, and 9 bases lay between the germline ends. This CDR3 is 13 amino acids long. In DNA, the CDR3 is TGCAGTGCTAGAGCTCAGAATGATTCACCCCTCCACTTT. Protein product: CSARAQNDSPLHF.

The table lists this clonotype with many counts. CDR3 nucleotides: TGTGCCAGCAGCTTCCCAGGGGGAGGTACTGAAGCTTTCTTT. Its protein is CASSFPGGGTEAFF. The chain has TRBV7-9 and TRBJ1-1; 7 bases map to TRBD1. Per germline, CDR1 SEHNR and CDR2 FQNEAQ (reference sequence). The CDR3 has 14 amino acids. The trim removed 3 bases at V and 5 bases at J, leaving 6 bases unmatched.

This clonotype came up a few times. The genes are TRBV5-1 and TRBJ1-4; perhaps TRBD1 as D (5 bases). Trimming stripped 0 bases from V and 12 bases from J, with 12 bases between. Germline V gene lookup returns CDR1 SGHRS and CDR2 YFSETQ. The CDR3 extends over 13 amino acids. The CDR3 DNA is TGCGCCAGCAGCTTGGCGTTCGCCAGGGAACTGTTTTTT. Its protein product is CASSLAFARELFF. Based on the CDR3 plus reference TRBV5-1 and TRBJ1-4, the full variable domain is KAGVTQTPRYLIKTRGQQVTLSCSPISGHRSVSWYQQTPGQGLQFLFEYFSETQRNKGNFPGRFSGRQFSNSRSEMNVSTLELGDSALYLCASSLAFARELFFGSGTQLSVL.

The CDR3 DNA reads as TGTGCCAGCAGCGTAGATGGCGAGGAGCAGTTCTTC. The encoded protein is CASSVDGEEQFF. V is TRBV9 and J is TRBJ2-1; D remains unclear. The V end was cut by 0 bases, the J end by 10 bases, with 8 bases between. The CDR3 has 12 residues. Germline loops: CDR1 SGDLS, CDR2 YYNGEE. The whole variable domain, filled in from reference TRBV9 and TRBJ2-1, reads DSGVTQTPKHLITATGQRVTLRCSPRSGDLSVYWYQQSLDQGLQFLIQYYNGEERAKGNILERFSAQQFPDLHSELNLSSLELGDSALYFCASSVDGEEQFFGPGTRLTVL.

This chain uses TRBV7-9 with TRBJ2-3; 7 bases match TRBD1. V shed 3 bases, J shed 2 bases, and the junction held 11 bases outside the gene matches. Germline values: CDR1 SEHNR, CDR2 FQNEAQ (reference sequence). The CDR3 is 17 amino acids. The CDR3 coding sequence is TGTGCCAGCAGCTTGGGAAGTAGGGGGCTTTCCACAGATACGCAGTATTTT. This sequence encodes CASSLGSRGLSTDTQYF.

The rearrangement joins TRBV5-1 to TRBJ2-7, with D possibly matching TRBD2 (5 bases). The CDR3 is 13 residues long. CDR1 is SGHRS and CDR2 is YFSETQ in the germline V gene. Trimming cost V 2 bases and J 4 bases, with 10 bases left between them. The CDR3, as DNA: TGCGCCAGCAGCTTTGGCCCGGGGTACGAGCAGTACTTC. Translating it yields CASSFGPGYEQYF.

The DNA of the CDR3 is TGTGCCAGCAGCCGTGGACAGGGGGCGCGCGAGCAGTACTTC. Amino acids: CASSRGQGAREQYF. V gene TRBV7-9 combines with J gene TRBJ2-7, with 11 bases lining up with TRBD1. This CDR3 spans 14 amino acids. With 5 bases clipped from V and 6 bases from J, the junction kept 6 bases outside the gene matches. Germline CDR1 reads SEHNR; CDR2 reads FQNEAQ (reference sequence).

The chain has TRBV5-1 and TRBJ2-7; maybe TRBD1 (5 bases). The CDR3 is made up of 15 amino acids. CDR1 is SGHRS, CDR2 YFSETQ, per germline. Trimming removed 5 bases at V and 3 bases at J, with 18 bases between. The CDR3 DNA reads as TGCGCCAGCAGACCTGACAAGGGGTCTTACTACGAGCAGTACTTC. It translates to CASRPDKGSYYEQYF.

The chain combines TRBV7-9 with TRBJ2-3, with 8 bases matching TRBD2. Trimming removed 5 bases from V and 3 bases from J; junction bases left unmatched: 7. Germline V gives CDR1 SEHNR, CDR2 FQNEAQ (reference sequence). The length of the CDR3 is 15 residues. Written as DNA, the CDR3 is TGTGCCAGCAGCCAAAAGGTAGCGGGGACAGATACGCAGTATTTT. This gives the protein CASSQKVAGTDTQYF.

CDR3 DNA: TGCGCCACGGGGCCGGGCTACGAGCAGTACTTC. This encodes CATGPGYEQYF. The V call is TRBV10-2, the J call TRBJ2-7, with D perhaps assigned TRBD1 or TRBD2 (5 bases each). CDR1 is WSHSY and CDR2 is SAAADI in the germline V gene. This CDR3 spans 11 amino acids. V lost 10 bases to trimming and J lost 3 bases, with 10 bases between them.

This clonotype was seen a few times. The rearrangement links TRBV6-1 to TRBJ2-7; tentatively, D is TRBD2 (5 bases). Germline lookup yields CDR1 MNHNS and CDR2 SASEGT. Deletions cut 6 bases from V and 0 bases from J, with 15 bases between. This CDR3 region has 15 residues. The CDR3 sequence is CASSPEGGLSYEQYF. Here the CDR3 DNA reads TGTGCCAGCAGCCCCGAGGGCGGGCTCTCCTACGAGCAGTACTTC.

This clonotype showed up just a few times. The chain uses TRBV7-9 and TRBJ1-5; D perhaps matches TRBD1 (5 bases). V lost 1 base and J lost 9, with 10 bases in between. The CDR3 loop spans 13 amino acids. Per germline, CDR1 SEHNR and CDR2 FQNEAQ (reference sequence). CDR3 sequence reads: CASSLVGERPQHF. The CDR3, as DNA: TGTGCCAGCAGCTTAGTGGGGGAACGGCCCCAGCATTTT.

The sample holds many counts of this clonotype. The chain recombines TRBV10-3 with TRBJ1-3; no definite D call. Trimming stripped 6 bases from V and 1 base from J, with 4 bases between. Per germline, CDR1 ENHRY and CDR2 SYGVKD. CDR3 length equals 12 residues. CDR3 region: CAIRLSGNTIYF. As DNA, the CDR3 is TGTGCCATCAGGCTTTCTGGAAACACCATATATTTT.

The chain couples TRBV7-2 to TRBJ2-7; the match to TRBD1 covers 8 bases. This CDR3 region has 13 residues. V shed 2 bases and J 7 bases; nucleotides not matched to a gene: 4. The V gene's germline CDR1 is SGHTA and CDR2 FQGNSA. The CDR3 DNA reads TGTGCCAGCAGCTTATATTACAGGGGGGAGCAGTACTTC. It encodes CASSLYYRGEQYF. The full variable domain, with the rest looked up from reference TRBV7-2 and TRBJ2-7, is GAGVSQSPSNKVTEKGKDVELRCDPISGHTALYWYRQSLGQGLEFLIYFQGNSAPDKSGLPSDRFSAERTGGSVSTLTIQRTQQEDSAVYLCASSLYYRGEQYFGPGTRLTVT.

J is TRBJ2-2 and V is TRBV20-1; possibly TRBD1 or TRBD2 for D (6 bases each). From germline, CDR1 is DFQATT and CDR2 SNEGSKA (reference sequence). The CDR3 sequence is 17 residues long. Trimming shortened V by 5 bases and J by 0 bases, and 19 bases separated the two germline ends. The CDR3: CSALRKGGTANTGELFF. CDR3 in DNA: TGCAGTGCTCTAAGAAAAGGGGGGACGGCGAACACCGGGGAGCTGTTTTTT.

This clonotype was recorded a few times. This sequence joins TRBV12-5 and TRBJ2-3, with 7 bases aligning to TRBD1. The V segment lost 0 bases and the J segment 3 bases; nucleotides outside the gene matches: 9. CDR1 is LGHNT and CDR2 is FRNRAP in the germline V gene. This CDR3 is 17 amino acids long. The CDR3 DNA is TGTGCTAGTGGTTTGGTAGGTGGACAGGTCGGAACAGATACGCAGTATTTT. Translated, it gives CASGLVGGQVGTDTQYF.

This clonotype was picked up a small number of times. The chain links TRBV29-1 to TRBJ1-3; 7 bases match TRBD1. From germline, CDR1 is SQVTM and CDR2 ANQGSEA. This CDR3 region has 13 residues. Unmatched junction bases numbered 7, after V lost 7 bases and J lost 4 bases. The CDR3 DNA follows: TGCAGCGGACAGGGATTTACAGGAAACACCATATATTTT. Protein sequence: CSGQGFTGNTIYF.

In nucleotides, the CDR3 is TGTGCCAGCACCACAAGACTAGCGGGAGACGAGCAGTACTTC. Protein sequence: CASTTRLAGDEQYF. The chain joins TRBV6-2 or TRBV6-3 to TRBJ2-7; TRBD2 agrees at 12 bases. CDR1 MNHEY and CDR2 SVGEGT come from the germline V gene. The CDR3 has 14 amino acids. J was trimmed by 5 bases and V by 7 bases; bases with no gene match: 6.

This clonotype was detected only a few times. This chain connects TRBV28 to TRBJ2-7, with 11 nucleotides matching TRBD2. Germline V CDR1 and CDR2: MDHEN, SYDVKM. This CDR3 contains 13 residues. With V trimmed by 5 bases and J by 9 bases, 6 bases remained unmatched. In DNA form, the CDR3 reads TGTGCCAGCAGTACTAGCGGGAGCAACGGGCAGTACTTC. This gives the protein CASSTSGSNGQYF. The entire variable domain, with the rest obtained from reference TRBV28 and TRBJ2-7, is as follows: DVKVTQSSRYLVKRTGEKVFLECVQDMDHENMFWYRQDPGLGLRLIYFSYDVKMKEKGDIPEGYSVSREKKERFSLILESASTNQTSMYLCASSTSGSNGQYFGPGTRLTVT.

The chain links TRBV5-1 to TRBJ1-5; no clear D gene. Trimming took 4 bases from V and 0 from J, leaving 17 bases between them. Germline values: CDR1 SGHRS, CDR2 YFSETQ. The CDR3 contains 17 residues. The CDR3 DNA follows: TGCGCCAGCAGCCATATGCCCTCGGACGGTAGCAATCAGCCCCAGCATTTT. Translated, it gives CASSHMPSDGSNQPQHF. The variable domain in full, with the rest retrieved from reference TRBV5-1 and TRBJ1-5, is KAGVTQTPRYLIKTRGQQVTLSCSPISGHRSVSWYQQTPGQGLQFLFEYFSETQRNKGNFPGRFSGRQFSNSRSEMNVSTLELGDSALYLCASSHMPSDGSNQPQHFGDGTRLSIL.

CDR3: CASSQSRAGYGYTF. The CDR3, as DNA: TGTGCCAGCAGCCAATCTCGGGCAGGCTATGGCTACACCTTC. V and J are TRBV3-1 and TRBJ1-2; no firm D call. V shed 2 bases and J shed 4 bases, with 11 bases lying between them. Germline V CDR1 and CDR2: LGHDT, YNNKEL (reference sequence). The CDR3 is made up of 14 amino acids.

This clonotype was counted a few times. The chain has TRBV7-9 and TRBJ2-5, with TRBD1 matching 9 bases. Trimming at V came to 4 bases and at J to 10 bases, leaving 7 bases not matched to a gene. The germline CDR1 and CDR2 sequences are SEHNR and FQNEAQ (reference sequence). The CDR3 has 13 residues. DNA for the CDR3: TGTGCCAGCAGCTCGACCCGGGACAGGGTCCAGTACTTC. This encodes CASSSTRDRVQYF. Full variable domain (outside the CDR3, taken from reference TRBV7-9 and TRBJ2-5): DTGVSQNPRHKITKRGQNVTFRCDPISEHNRLYWYRQTLGQGPEFLTYFQNEAQLEKSRLLSDRFSAERPKGSFSTLEIQRTEQGDSAMYLCASSSTRDRVQYFGPGTRLLVL.